The rows below give T cell receptor beta chains drawn from one sample of a study of cytomegalovirus exposure and HLA in healthy donors. TCRdb keeps only in-frame clones here, not all; method: immunoSEQ multiplex PCR. The sample contains 140,000 or so clones, around 10% of which appear only once. What was sequenced was PBMCs. The receptors come from a male donor in good health and CMV-seronegative. CDR3s include the opening cysteine and the closing phenylalanine or tryptophan. A D gene is named only where the DNA matches it firmly. Clone size is shown for a subset of rows, as once, few, many or a class of expanded clone.

TRBJ1-1 . TRBV5-1 . TGCGCCAGCAGCATGAGTCCTGAGGGAGAGGCTTTCTTT CASSMSPEGEAFF
TRBJ1-5 . TRBV6-1 . TGTGCCAGCAGTGATGGCGGTGTTAATCAGCCCCAGCATTTT CASSDGGVNQPQHF
TRBJ1-2 . TRBV7-2 . TGTGCCAGCAGCTTAGAACAGGGTATCAGGGGCTACACCTTC CASSLEQGIRGYTF
TRBJ2-5 TRBD2 TRBV25-1 . TGTGCCAGCAGTGAATACCTAGCGGGAGGGCAAGAGACCCAGTACTTC CASSEYLAGGQETQYF
TRBJ1-5 . TRBV6-1 . TGTGCCAGCAGTCTCGGGAGCTATAGCAATCAGCCCCAGCATTTT CASSLGSYSNQPQHF
TRBJ1-5 TRBD1 TRBV7-6 . TGTGCCAGCAGCTATACAGGGGGGGCGCCCCAGCATTTT CASSYTGGAPQHF
TRBJ2-7 . TRBV5-1 few TGCGCCAGCAGCTTGGACGGGACCTACGAGCAGTACTTC CASSLDGTYEQYF
TRBJ2-5 . TRBV5-1 few TGCGCCAGCAGTACGGAGGGAGAGACCCAGTACTTC CASSTEGETQYF
TRBJ1-4 TRBD1 TRBV27 . TGTGCCAGCAGTTTATTTGCACAGGGGCGAGAAAAACTGTTTTTT CASSLFAQGREKLFF
TRBJ1-1 . TRBV5-4 few TGTGCCAGCAGCCCAAGGACAGCGGAGAGCACTGAAGCTTTCTTT CASSPRTAESTEAFF
TRBJ2-2 . TRBV21-1 few TGTGCCAGCAGCAAAGGGCCAGACAGGGACACCGGGGAGCTGTTTTTT CASSKGPDRDTGELFF
TRBJ2-2 TRBD2 TRBV5-1 few TGCGCCAGCAGCTTGGTAGGACTAGCGAGTAACACCGGGGAGCTGTTTTTT CASSLVGLASNTGELFF
TRBJ2-5 TRBD1 TRBV25-1 . TGTGCCAGCAGTGATGCGACAGGGTGGCATGGGACCCAGTACTTC CASSDATGWHGTQYF
TRBJ2-7 TRBD1 TRBV25-1 few TGTGCCAGCAGTGACTCGCCCGGGACAGGGCGCTCCTACGAGCAGTACTTC CASSDSPGTGRSYEQYF
TRBJ2-7 TRBD2 TRBV9 few TGTGCCAGCAGCGGGGGGGGGAGTTTGGCCTACGAGCAGTACTTC CASSGGGSLAYEQYF
TRBJ2-2 TRBD2 TRBV7-2 . TGTGCCAGCAGCTTCCGGGGGGGCACCGGGGAGCTGTTTTTT CASSFRGGTGELFF
TRBJ2-7 TRBD2 TRBV7-9 few TGTGCCAGCAGCACAACCCTAGCGGGGGGGCCTTGGGAGCAGTACTTC CASSTTLAGGPWEQYF
TRBJ1-6 . TRBV28 . TGTGCCAGCAGTCCGAGGGTTTGGCGGTCACCCCTCCACTTT CASSPRVWRSPLHF
TRBJ2-7 . TRBV25-1 . TGTGCCAGCAGTGAGGGTGGTGGGGGCAGTCCCTACGAGCAGTACTTC CASSEGGGGSPYEQYF
TRBJ2-1 TRBD2 TRBV27 few TGTGCCAGCAGTTTATCTCTAGCGGGACCATACAATGAGCAGTTCTTC CASSLSLAGPYNEQFF
TRBJ1-2 . TRBV5-6 few TGTGCCAGCAGCTTGGGGGACACCACCTATGGCTACACCTTC CASSLGDTTYGYTF
TRBJ1-5 . TRBV6-1 . TGTGCCAGCAGTGAAGCCTCTATCACAGGGAATCAGCCCCAGCATTTT CASSEASITGNQPQHF
TRBJ2-7 TRBD2 TRBV6-1 few TGTGCCAGCAATCTAAGACTAGCGGGAACCCCTGAGCAGTACTTC CASNLRLAGTPEQYF
TRBJ1-5 . TRBV6-1 . TGTGCCAGCAGTGAAGATGGGTTAAGGGGTCAGCCCCAGCATTTT CASSEDGLRGQPQHF
TRBJ2-1 TRBD2 TRBV4-1 . TGCGCCAGCAGCCAGGGACTAGCGGGAGGATACAATGAGCAGTTCTTC CASSQGLAGGYNEQFF
TRBJ2-7 TRBD2 TRBV5-1 few TGCGCCAGCAGCTGGTCGACTAGCGGTACCTACGAGCAGTACTTC CASSWSTSGTYEQYF
TRBJ1-6 TRBD1 TRBV5-1 . TGCGCCAGCAGCTTGCTTCCCGGGACAGATAATTCACCCCTCCACTTT CASSLLPGTDNSPLHF
TRBJ1-5 . TRBV5-5 . TGTGCCAGCAGCCGTATGTGGGGCCGGGATCAGCCCCAGCATTTT CASSRMWGRDQPQHF
TRBJ1-3 TRBD1 TRBV7-8 few TGTGCCAGCAGCTATAACGGACAGGATCGTGGAAACACCATATATTTT CASSYNGQDRGNTIYF
TRBJ2-1 TRBD2 TRBV7-9 few TGTGCCGCCTACTTCGGGGCTAGCGGGACTGACAATGAGCAGTTCTTC CAAYFGASGTDNEQFF
TRBJ2-1 TRBD2 TRBV6-1 few TGTGCCAGCAGGCGATCTAGCGGAACCTACAATGAGCAGTTCTTC CASRRSSGTYNEQFF
TRBJ2-7 . TRBV6-1 . TGTGCCAGCAGTGACACAGGGCTCTCCTACGAGCAGTACTTC CASSDTGLSYEQYF
TRBJ2-1 . TRBV11-3 few TGTGCCAGCAGCTTTACAGGGTTTGGTACCTACAATGAGCAGTTCTTC CASSFTGFGTYNEQFF
TRBJ2-7 . TRBV4-1 . TGCGCCAGCAGCCCATGGAGTGGGAAAGGGGTCAACGAGCAGTACTTC CASSPWSGKGVNEQYF
TRBJ1-1 . TRBV25-1 . TGTGCCAGCAGGGGGGAGGTATGGGACACTGAAGCTTTCTTT CASRGEVWDTEAFF
TRBJ2-1 . TRBV18 . TGTGCCAGCTCACCGGCGGGACTGGTTTACAATGAGCAGTTCTTC CASSPAGLVYNEQFF
TRBJ2-5 TRBD2 TRBV6-5 . TGTGCCAGCAGTTACACCGTAGCGGGAGCGGGGGAGACCCAGTACTTC CASSYTVAGAGETQYF
TRBJ1-5 . TRBV7-2 few TGTGCCAGCAGCGCACACCGCACAGGAGCGGGAGTCGGACAGCCCCAGCATTTT CASSAHRTGAGVGQPQHF
TRBJ2-3 . TRBV7-2 . TGTGCCAGCAGGTTAACTGGGGCCCAAGATACGCAGTATTTT CASRLTGAQDTQYF
TRBJ1-3 TRBD1 TRBV5-1 . TGCGCCAGCAGCTTGGCAACAGGGGCCTCTGGAAACACCATATATTTT CASSLATGASGNTIYF
TRBJ2-4 TRBD1 TRBV4-3 . TGCGCCAGCAGCCAAGATTGGACAGGGGGGGCCAAAAACATTCAGTACTTC CASSQDWTGGAKNIQYF
TRBJ2-7 TRBD1 TRBV4-3 few TGCGCCAGCAGCCACGAAACACCGGGACAGGGGGTGTTCGAGCAGTACTTC CASSHETPGQGVFEQYF
TRBJ1-2 . TRBV11-2 few TGTGCCAGCAGCGACAGAGAAGGGGAACGGTACTATGGCTACACCTTC CASSDREGERYYGYTF
TRBJ2-7 TRBD2 TRBV4-3 . TGCGCCAGCAGCCAAGGTCCTAGCGGGAGGGCCTACGAGCAGTACTTC CASSQGPSGRAYEQYF
TRBJ1-1 . TRBV6-5 . TGTGCCAGCAGTAATTCAGGGGTCTTGAACACTGAAGCTTTCTTT CASSNSGVLNTEAFF
TRBJ2-7 . TRBV27 few TGTGCCAGCAGTTCCCTACAGGGCTACGAGCAGTACTTC CASSSLQGYEQYF
TRBJ2-7 TRBD1 TRBV30 few TGTGCCTGGATCTATCGCGGGGCAGGGGGCGCGAATAGGACCTACGAGCAGTACTTC CAWIYRGAGGANRTYEQYF
TRBJ1-1 . TRBV28 few TGTGCCAGCAGTTTACACGGCAGGGGATTCGCCGGGGCCACTGAAGCTTTCTTT CASSLHGRGFAGATEAFF
TRBJ1-4 . TRBV4-3 . TGCGCCAGCAGCCAAGATAGGGGACTCAACGAAAAACTGTTTTTT CASSQDRGLNEKLFF
TRBJ2-7 TRBD2 TRBV5-1 . TGCGCCAGCAGCTTAACCGGGACTAGCTCTAACGAGCAGTACTTC CASSLTGTSSNEQYF
TRBJ2-3 . TRBV28 . TGTGCCAGCAGTTTAGAAGCCAGGGTACAGTATTTT CASSLEARVQYF
TRBJ1-2 . TRBV5-1 few TGCGCCAGCAGCTTGGAAGGTGGAGTTTCTAACTATGGCTACACCTTC CASSLEGGVSNYGYTF
TRBJ2-1 . TRBV7-2 few TGTGCCAGCAGCTTAGCGCACGGTAACAATGAGCAGTTCTTC CASSLAHGNNEQFF
TRBJ2-1 . TRBV5-6 . TGTGCCAGCAGCTTGGGTGACTATCCGTCCGTCAATGAGCAGTTCTTC CASSLGDYPSVNEQFF
TRBJ2-1 TRBD2 TRBV18 few TGTGCCAGCTCGGCCGGGGAGCGGGGGATTTACAATGAGCAGTTCTTC CASSAGERGIYNEQFF
TRBJ2-3 . TRBV9 . TGTGCCAGCAGCGTAGCTAGTCCAGCAGCAGCCACAGATACGCAGTATTTT CASSVASPAAATDTQYF